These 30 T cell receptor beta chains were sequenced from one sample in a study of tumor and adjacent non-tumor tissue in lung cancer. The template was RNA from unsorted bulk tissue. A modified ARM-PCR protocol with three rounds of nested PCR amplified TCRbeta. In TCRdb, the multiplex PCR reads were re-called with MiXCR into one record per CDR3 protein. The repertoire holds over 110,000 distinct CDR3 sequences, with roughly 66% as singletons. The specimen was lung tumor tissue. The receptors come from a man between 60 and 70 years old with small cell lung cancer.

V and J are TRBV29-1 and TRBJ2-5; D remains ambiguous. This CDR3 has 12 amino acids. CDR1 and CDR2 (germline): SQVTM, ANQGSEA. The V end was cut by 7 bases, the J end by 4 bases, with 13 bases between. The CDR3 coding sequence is TGCAGCGCCGAGAGGAGTACAGAGACCCAGTACTTC. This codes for CSAERSTETQYF.

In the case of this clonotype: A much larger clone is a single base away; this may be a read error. The CDR3 protein is CNALRGGGEAFF. As DNA, the CDR3 is TGCAATGCTCTCCGTGGGGGAGGTGAAGCTTTCTTT. This chain links TRBV20-1 with TRBJ1-1, with D perhaps TRBD1 (5 bases). The CDR3 loop spans 12 amino acids. Per the germline V gene, CDR1 is DFQATT and CDR2 is SNEGSKA (reference sequence).

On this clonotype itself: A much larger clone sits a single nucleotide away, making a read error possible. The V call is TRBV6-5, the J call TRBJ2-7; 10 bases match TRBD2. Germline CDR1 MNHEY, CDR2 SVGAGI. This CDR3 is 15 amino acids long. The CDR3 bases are TGTGCCAACAGTTGGACTAGCGGCAAACCCTACGAGCAGTACTTC. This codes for CANSWTSGKPYEQYF.

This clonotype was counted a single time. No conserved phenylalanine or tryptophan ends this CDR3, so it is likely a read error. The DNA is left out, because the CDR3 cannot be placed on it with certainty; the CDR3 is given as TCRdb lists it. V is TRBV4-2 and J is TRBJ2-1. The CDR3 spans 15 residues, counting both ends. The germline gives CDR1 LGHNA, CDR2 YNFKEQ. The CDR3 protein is CASSQDQGTYNEQFL.

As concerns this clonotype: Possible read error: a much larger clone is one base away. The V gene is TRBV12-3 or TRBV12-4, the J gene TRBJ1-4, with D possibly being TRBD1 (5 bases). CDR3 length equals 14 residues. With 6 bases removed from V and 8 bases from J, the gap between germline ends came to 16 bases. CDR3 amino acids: CASSRLGAGEKLFF. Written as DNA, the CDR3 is TGTGCCAGCAGCAGACTCGGGGCAGGGGAAAAACTGTTTTTT.

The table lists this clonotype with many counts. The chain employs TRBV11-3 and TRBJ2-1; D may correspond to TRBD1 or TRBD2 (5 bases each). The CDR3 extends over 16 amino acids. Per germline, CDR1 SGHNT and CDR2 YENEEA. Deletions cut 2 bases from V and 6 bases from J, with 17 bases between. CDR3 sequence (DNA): TGTGCCAGCAGCTTAAGAGGGGCAGGAGTGGGCAATGAGCAGTTCTTC. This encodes CASSLRGAGVGNEQFF.

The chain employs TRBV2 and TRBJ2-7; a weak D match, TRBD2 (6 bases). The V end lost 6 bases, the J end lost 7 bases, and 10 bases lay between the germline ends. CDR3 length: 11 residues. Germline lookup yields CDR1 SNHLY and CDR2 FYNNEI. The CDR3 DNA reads TGTGCCAGCAGCCTGAGCGGGGAGCAGTACTTC. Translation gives CASSLSGEQYF.

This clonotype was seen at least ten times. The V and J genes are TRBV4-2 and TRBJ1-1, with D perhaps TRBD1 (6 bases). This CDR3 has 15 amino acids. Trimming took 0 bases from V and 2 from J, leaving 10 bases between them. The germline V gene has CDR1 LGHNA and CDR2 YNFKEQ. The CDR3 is CASSQELGTNTEAFF. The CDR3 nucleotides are TGTGCCAGCAGCCAAGAATTGGGGACAAACACTGAAGCTTTCTTT.

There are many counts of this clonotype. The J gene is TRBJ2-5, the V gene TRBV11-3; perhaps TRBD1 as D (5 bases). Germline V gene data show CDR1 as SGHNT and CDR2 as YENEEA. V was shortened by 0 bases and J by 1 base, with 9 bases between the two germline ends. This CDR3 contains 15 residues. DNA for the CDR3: TGTGCCAGCAGCTTAGACCAGGGCCTCCAAGAGACCCAGTACTTC. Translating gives CASSLDQGLQETQYF.

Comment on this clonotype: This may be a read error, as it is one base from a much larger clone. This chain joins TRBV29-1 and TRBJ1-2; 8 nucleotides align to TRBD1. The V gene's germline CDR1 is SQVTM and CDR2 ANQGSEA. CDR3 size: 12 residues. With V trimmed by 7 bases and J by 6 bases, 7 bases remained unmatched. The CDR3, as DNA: TGCAGCGGCGTACAGGGGGACCATGGCTACACCTTC. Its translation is CSGVQGDHGYTF.

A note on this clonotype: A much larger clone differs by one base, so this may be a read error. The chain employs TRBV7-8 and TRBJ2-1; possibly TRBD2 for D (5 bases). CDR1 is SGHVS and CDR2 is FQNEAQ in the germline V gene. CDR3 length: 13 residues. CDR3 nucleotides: TGTGCCAGCAGCTTAGATCCCCGGGGTGAGCACTTCTTC. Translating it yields CASSLDPRGEHFF.

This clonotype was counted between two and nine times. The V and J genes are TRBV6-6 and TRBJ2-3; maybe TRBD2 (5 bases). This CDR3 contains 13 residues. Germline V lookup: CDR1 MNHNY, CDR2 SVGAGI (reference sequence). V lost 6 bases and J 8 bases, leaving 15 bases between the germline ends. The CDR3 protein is CASRRTPDGTQYF. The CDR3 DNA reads TGTGCCAGCAGGCGGACTCCGGACGGTACGCAGTATTTT.

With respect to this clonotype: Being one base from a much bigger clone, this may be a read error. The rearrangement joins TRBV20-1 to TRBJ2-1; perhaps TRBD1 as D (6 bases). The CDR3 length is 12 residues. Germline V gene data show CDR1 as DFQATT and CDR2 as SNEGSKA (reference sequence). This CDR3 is CTAKDRHNEQFF. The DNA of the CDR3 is TGCACTGCAAAGGACAGACACAATGAGCAGTTCTTC.

The CDR3 region has the DNA TGCAGTGCTATAACATCCACAGATACGCAGTATTTT. It yields the protein CSAITSTDTQYF. The chain carries TRBV20-1 and TRBJ2-3; D gene uncertain. This CDR3 contains 12 residues. The V end lost 4 bases, the J end lost 2 bases, and 7 bases lay between the germline ends. Germline CDR1 reads DFQATT; CDR2 reads SNEGSKA (reference sequence).

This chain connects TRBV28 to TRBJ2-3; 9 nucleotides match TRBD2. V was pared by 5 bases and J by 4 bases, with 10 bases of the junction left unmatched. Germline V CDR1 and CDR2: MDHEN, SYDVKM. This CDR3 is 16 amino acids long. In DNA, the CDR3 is TGTGCCAGCAGTCCCTCAGGTAGCGGGAGTTCAGATACGCAGTATTTT. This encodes CASSPSGSGSSDTQYF.

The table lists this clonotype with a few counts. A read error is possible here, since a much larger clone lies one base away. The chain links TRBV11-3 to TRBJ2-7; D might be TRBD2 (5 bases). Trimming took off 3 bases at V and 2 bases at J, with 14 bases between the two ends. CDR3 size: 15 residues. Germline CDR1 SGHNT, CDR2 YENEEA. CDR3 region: CASSLAGIGPYEQYF. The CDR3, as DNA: TGTGCCAGCAGCTTGGCCGGGATAGGGCCCTACGAGCAGTACTTC. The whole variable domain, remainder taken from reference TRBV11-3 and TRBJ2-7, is EAGVVQSPRYKIIEKKQPVAFWCNPISGHNTLYWYLQNLGQGPELLIRYENEEAVDDSQLPKDRFSAERLKGVDSTLKIQPAELGDSAVYLCASSLAGIGPYEQYFGPGTRLTVT.

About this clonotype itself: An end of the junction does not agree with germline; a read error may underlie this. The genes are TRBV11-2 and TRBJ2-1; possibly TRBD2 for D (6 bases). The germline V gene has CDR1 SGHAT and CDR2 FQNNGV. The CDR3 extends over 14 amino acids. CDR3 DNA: TGCGCCAGCAGCTGGACTAACGGGAGCGATGAGCAGTTCTTC. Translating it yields CASSWTNGSDEQFF.

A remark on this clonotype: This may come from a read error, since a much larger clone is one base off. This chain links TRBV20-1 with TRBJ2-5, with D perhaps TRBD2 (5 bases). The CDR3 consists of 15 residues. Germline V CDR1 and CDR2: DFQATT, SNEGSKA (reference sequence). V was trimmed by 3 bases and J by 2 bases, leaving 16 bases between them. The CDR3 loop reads CSASDPRLFQETQYF. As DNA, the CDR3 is TGCAGTGCTAGTGACCCCCGACTATTTCAAGAGACCCAGTACTTC.

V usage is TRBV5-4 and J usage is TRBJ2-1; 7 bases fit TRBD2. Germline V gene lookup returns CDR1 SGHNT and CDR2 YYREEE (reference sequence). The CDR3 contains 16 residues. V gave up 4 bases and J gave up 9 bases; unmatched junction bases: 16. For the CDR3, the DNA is TGTGCCAGCAGCCCCGGGGGGACTGGTGGGAGTTCTGAGCAGTTCTTC. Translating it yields CASSPGGTGGSSEQFF.

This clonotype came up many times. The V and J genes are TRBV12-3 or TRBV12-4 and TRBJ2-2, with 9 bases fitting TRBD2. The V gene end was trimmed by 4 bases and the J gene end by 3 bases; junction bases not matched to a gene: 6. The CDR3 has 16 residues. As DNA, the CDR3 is TGTGCCAGCAGTTCTCTCCTAGCGGGGTACACCGGGGAGCTGTTTTTT. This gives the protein CASSSLLAGYTGELFF.

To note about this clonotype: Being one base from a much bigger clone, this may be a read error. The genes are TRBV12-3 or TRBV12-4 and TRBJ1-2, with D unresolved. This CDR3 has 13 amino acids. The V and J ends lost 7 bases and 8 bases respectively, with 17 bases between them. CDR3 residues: CASTAARAKGYTF. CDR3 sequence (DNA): TGTGCCAGCACCGCGGCCCGGGCTAAAGGCTACACCTTC.

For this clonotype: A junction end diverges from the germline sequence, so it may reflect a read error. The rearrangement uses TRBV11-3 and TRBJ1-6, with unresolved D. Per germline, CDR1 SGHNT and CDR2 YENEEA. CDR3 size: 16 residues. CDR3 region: CASSPRRNSYNSPLNF. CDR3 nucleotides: TGTGCCAGCAGCCCCCGCCGGAACTCCTATAATTCACCCCTCAACTTT.

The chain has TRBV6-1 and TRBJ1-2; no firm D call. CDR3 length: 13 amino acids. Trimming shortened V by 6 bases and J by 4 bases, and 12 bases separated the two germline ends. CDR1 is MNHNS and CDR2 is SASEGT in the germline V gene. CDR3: CASRGSAFYGYTF. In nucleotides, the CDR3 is TGTGCCAGCAGGGGGTCAGCTTTCTATGGCTACACCTTC.

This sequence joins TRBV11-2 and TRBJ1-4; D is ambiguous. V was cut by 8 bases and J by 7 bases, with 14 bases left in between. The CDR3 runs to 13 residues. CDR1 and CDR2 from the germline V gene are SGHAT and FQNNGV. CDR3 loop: CASLAAGLEKLFF. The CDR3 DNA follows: TGTGCCAGCTTAGCGGCAGGCCTTGAAAAACTGTTTTTT.

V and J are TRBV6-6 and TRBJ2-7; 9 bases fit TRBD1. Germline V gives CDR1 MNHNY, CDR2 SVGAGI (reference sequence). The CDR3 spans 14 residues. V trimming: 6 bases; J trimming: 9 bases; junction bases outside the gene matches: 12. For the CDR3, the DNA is TGTGCCAGCAGAAAGACAGGGGGGGTCTACCTGCAGTACTTC. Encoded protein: CASRKTGGVYLQYF.

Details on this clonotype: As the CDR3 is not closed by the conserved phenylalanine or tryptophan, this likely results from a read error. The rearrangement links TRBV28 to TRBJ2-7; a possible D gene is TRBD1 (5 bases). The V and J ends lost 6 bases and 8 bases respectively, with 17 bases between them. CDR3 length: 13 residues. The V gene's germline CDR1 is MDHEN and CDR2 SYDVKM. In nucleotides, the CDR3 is TGTGCCAGCAGCCAGACAGCCCCTAACAAGCAGTACATC. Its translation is CASSQTAPNKQYI.

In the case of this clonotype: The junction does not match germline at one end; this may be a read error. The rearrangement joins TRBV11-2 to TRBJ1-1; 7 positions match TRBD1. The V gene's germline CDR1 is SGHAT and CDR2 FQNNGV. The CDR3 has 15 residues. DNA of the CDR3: TGTGTCAGCAGCACCAGACAGGGCATGAACACTGGAGCTTTCTTT. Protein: CVSSTRQGMNTGAFF. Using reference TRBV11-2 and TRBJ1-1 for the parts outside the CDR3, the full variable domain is EAGVAQSPRYKIIEKRQSVAFWCNPISGHATLYWYQQILGQGPKLLIQFQNNGVVDDSQLPKDRFSAERLKGVDSTLKIQPAKLEDSAVYLCVSSTRQGMNTGAFFGQGTRLTVV.

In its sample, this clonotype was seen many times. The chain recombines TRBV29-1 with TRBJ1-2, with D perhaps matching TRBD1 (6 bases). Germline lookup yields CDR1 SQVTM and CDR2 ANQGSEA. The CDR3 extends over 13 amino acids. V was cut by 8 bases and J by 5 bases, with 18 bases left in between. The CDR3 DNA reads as TGCAGCACTTCGGACAGTCGGGTGTATGGCTACACCTTC. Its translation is CSTSDSRVYGYTF.

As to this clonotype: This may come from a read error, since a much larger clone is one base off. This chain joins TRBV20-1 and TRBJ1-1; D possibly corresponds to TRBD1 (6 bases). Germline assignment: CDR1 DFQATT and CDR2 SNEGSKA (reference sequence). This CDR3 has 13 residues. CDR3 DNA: TGCAGTGCCACGCTCTTAGGGGACACTGAAGCTTCCTTT. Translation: CSATLLGDTEASF.

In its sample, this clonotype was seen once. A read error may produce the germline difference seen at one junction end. The CDR3 bases are TGCTCCAGCAGCTTGGGGGGCGGGACAGCCTCTGGGGCCAACGTCCTGACTTTC. Translated, it gives CSSSLGGGTASGANVLTF. The gene calls are TRBV5-1 and TRBJ2-6, with D perhaps matching TRBD1 (7 bases). Per germline, CDR1 SGHRS and CDR2 YFSETQ. The CDR3 spans 18 residues.